This T cell receptor beta chain is from a study of cytomegalovirus exposure and HLA in healthy donors. Points from the study as a whole: The authors assumed roughly uniform sequencing depth across donors for presence/absence analyses. Earlier analysis found most TCR beta V segments productive about 87% or about 30% of the time. Some V segments, including TRBV6-2 and TRBV6-3, were excluded as indistinguishable.

With 60 Vbeta and 13 Jbeta primers, the PCR was carried out. Original processing methods: Later reanalysis found 80 million or so unique TCR beta chains, around 10 million of them shared. Sequencing was performed with immunoSEQ multiplex PCR; in TCRdb, only in-frame clones are kept and a portion is missing. V and J calls and clone size come straight from that table; D and trimming were deduced from the DNA. The profile shows 100,000 or so clones, 77% of them singletons. Note on this clone: What it binds is not known.

Trimming shortened V by 8 bases and J by 2 bases, and 11 bases separated the two germline ends. The germline V gene encodes CDR1 MNHEY and CDR2 SMNVEV (reference sequence). This CDR3 is 13 amino acids long. The sequencing sample was made of PBMCs. The chain has TRBV27 and TRBJ2-3; D is perhaps TRBD2 (6 bases). This receptor was obtained from a man in his forties or fifties in good health and CMV-seropositive. The CDR3, as DNA: TGTGCCAGCGGCTGGCGGGACACAGATACGCAGTATTTT. This encodes CASGWRDTDTQYF.